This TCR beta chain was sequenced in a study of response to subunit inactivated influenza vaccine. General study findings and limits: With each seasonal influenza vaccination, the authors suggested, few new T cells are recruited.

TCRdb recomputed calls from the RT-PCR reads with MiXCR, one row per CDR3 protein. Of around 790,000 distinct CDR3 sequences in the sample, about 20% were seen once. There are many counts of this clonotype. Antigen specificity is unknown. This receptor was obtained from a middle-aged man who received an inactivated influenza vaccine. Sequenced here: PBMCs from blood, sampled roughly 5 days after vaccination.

The CDR3 DNA follows: TGCAGTGCTATGACTAGCGGGGTGTACGAGCAGTACTTC. This codes for CSAMTSGVYEQYF. The rearrangement links TRBV20-1 to TRBJ2-7, with TRBD2 identical over 11 bases. J gave up 4 bases and V 4 bases, and 3 bases lay outside the gene matches. The CDR3 consists of 13 residues. The germline V gene has CDR1 DFQATT and CDR2 SNEGSKA (reference sequence).